The TCR beta chain described here comes from a study of shared clonotypes between healthy human individuals. Regarding the study as a whole: Tissue TCR repertoires likely differ from these blood-only repertoires.

The method was immunoSEQ multiplex PCR; TCRdb's version includes in-frame clones alone and lacks a portion of them. The sample holds about 1.1 million clones, roughly 77% seen once. Comment on this clone: Its antigen remains unidentified.

Trimming stripped 3 bases from V and 8 bases from J, with 17 bases between. Germline V gene sequence: CDR1 SQVTM, CDR2 ANQGSEA. CDR3 length equals 14 residues. The sequence was obtained from a man aged 18 to 30 in good health. Some clones in this sample may be carry-over from other donors' samples. Sequenced sample: memory CD4+ T cells from PBMCs. Subset reported: CD45RA-negative fraction. V is TRBV29-1 and J is TRBJ2-1; weak D call: TRBD2 (6 bases). CDR3 loop: CSVDPSGGHHEQFF. The CDR3 DNA reads as TGCAGCGTTGACCCCTCCGGGGGTCACCATGAGCAGTTCTTC.